The T cell receptor beta chain described here comes from a study of shared clonotypes between healthy human individuals (TCRdb year 2020). In terms of the full investigation: The cohort included a few men and a couple of women between 18 and 49 years of age. The study deeply sequenced blood TCR repertoires of about 5 healthy adults to estimate repertoire size and the extent of clonotype sharing between individuals. Different laboratories and diverse techniques were used to prepare libraries and sequence TCR repertoires, to increase sequencing depth and limit assay-specific biases. For each donor, CD4 naive and CD4 memory were each given three plates, CD8 naive was given two plates, and CD8 memory was given one plate. Each donor's leukapheresis produced roughly between roughly 0.85 and 9.5 billion PBMCs.

The cysteine opens and the phenylalanine closes a CDR3 of 17 amino acids. The entry retains the CDR3 DNA only, 51 bases that are in frame from base 1. A distance of 14 bases separates the germline ends of V and J, which lose 0 bases and 4 bases respectively. CDR1 and CDR2, looked up from the germline V gene, are SGHTS and YDEGEE. Paper-wide results and their limitations: Naive subsets generally had larger estimated clonotype richness than memory subsets. Even with the large sequencing depth, rarefaction of the sorted-subset datasets indicated that sequencing was incomplete. Only blood was sampled, and tissue TCR repertoires likely differ from those in blood. Because the study included a small number of donors, the genetic and exposure-history diversity represented was limited. Across four donors, 4.5% to 6.5% of naive CD4, roughly 3.3% of naive CD8, roughly 2.3% of memory CD4, and around 0.4% of memory CD8 clonotypes were shared. Compared with non-shared clonotypes, clonotypes shared by all four sorted-subset donors had higher generation probabilities. Based on pairwise subsampling, the degree of clonotype sharing among donors was expected to be affected by sequencing depth.

As regards this clone: No antigen is known for it. One base away there is no much larger clone; base qualities are not given.

Donors were healthy HIV-negative adults with no recently reported acute infections or vaccinations. Only Caucasian adults living in Nashville, Tennessee, USA were represented among the donors. CD4+ T cells were enriched through magnetic negative selection, after which naive cells were positively selected on CD45RA and the remaining negative fraction served as the memory subset. After blood collection by leukapheresis, PBMCs were isolated using Ficoll-Histopaque density gradient centrifugation and then cryopreserved in the vapor phase of liquid nitrogen. Analytical flow cytometry was used to check the purity and quantity of each magnetically sorted T cell population. Genomic DNA was isolated from each sorted fraction and quantified by UV absorbance on a Nanodrop 2000c. Using the deep immunoSEQ assay, multiplex PCR amplified TCR CDR3 regions from genomic DNA. Extracted genomic DNA from each cell subset was spread evenly across all wells of several immunoSEQ 96-well plates, with each plate serving as a replicate. For sorted subsets, around 200 ng genomic DNA, equal to 30,000 or so T cell genomes, was loaded into each replicate PCR. Purified libraries were quantified with a Qubit 3.0 fluorometer, sized on a Bioanalyzer 2100, and re-quantified with the KAPA Library Quantification kit. Each immunoSEQ 96-well plate was sequenced on its own single-read 150-cycle Illumina NextSeq 550 flow cell. Turning to the authors' computational methods: The immunoSEQ output contained only junctional sequences without quality scores, so filtering could not match that applied to full-length reads. Sequences were annotated with PyIR, a Python wrapper for IgBLAST v1.9, and V/J genes and CDR3 were assigned using IMGT germline references. Reads with weak V/J assignments (E-value above 1e-6), missing CDR3, stop codons, out-of-frame junctions, or ambiguous translated residues were removed. V3J clonotypes were defined by identical inferred V gene, J gene, and CDR3 amino acid sequence. Percentage overlap between repertoires was calculated by dividing the number of shared unique clonotypes by the size of the smaller repertoire. RTK rarefaction, the Chao1 estimator, and Recon v2.1 estimates of unobserved clonotypes were used to assess repertoire richness. For all TCRbeta clonotypes obtained by the gDNA method from four donors, generation probabilities were computed with OLGA. Imported from immuneACCESS, the table was reduced by TCRdb to in-frame sequences with V and J called. These copies leave out some clones; in studies compared against another copy, an unresolved V gene accounts for under half, and the cause of the remainder is not known. That table supplies the V and J calls and clone size; D and trimming were determined from the DNA. This sample lists some 2,400,000 clones; under 97% were detected once. Over 0.1% of the sample is in the top ten clones.

The chain is encoded by TRBV5-8 joined to TRBJ1-6; the D gene is not confidently resolved. The source is a man aged 18 to 30 in good health. The specimen was naive CD4+ T cells sorted from blood. Per the publication, the cell subset or site label means: CD45RA+ positively selected. The DNA sequence reads TGTGCCAGCAGCTTGGGAGACACCATTGGGTATAATTCACCCCTCCACTTT. Translation gives CASSLGDTIGYNSPLHF.